The 21 T cell receptor beta chains below all came from one sample that was sequenced in a study of tumor-infiltrating lymphocytes in primary liver carcinoma. TCR beta cDNA was made from approximately 500 ng total RNA with a constant-region primer. Three nested multiplex PCR rounds, a slightly modified ARM-PCR, produced the libraries for TCR beta. With TRBV1-TRBV30 forward primers and a C-beta reverse primer, the first two PCR rounds were run for approximately 10 cycles each. MiXCR, run by TCRdb on the multiplex PCR reads, gives a single entry per CDR3 protein. Of 20,000 to 25,000 distinct CDR3 sequences in the sample, approximately 70% were seen once. Investigators took RNA and DNA out together from approximately 22-30 mg of unsorted bulk tissue. The sequenced material came from liver tumor tissue from sampling region 1. Subset given: tumor region T1, superior pole. Every receptor here comes from a man between 40 and 49 years old with primary liver carcinoma and hepatitis B virus infection.

This clonotype was observed a handful of times. At one end the junction does not follow the germline gene, possibly because of a read error. The chain combines TRBV11-2 with TRBJ1-4; D is undetermined. Germline lookup yields CDR1 SGHAT and CDR2 FQNNGV. The CDR3 has 16 residues. CDR3 coding DNA: TGTGCCAACAGTAAGACTCCAGGAGGAACAAATGAAGAACTGTTTTTT. Amino acid sequence: CANSKTPGGTNEELFF. Full variable domain (outside the CDR3, taken from reference TRBV11-2 and TRBJ1-4): EAGVAQSPRYKIIEKRQSVAFWCNPISGHATLYWYQQILGQGPKLLIQFQNNGVVDDSQLPKDRFSAERLKGVDSTLKIQPAKLEDSAVYLCANSKTPGGTNEELFFGSGTQLSVL.

Turning to this clonotype: The junction shows a germline mismatch at one end, possibly a read error. The chain combines TRBV10-3 with TRBJ2-4; D may be TRBD1 or TRBD2 (5 bases each). The CDR3 length is 14 residues. The germline V gene has CDR1 ENHRY and CDR2 SYGVKD. The CDR3 loop reads CAISDRDEKKIQYF. The CDR3, as DNA: TGTGCGATCAGTGACCGGGACGAGAAAAAGATTCAGTACTTC.

To note about this clonotype: A read error may account for a junction end that differs from germline. V gene TRBV11-2 combines with J gene TRBJ2-7; D is perhaps TRBD1 (5 bases). Germline assignment: CDR1 SGHAT and CDR2 FQNNGV. This CDR3 has 13 residues. CDR3 loop: CDSSFDSMYEQYF. In DNA form, the CDR3 reads TGTGACAGCAGCTTTGACAGCATGTACGAGCAGTACTTC. Full variable domain (missing parts from reference TRBV11-2 and TRBJ2-7): EAGVAQSPRYKIIEKRQSVAFWCNPISGHATLYWYQQILGQGPKLLIQFQNNGVVDDSQLPKDRFSAERLKGVDSTLKIQPAKLEDSAVYLCDSSFDSMYEQYFGPGTRLTVT.

The sample holds a few counts of this clonotype. A read error may account for a junction end that differs from germline. CDR3 residues: CASSPILRDFYVQYF. In DNA form, the CDR3 reads TGTGCCAGCAGCCCTATTCTCAGGGATTTCTACGTGCAGTACTTC. J is TRBJ2-7 and V is TRBV7-6; tentative D call: TRBD1 (5 bases). In germline, CDR1 is SGHVS, CDR2 FNYEAQ. The CDR3 length is 15 residues.

As regards this clonotype: A junction boundary mismatches the germline segment, possibly from a read error. This chain uses TRBV30 with TRBJ2-3; 9 nucleotides align to TRBD2. CDR3 size: 15 residues. CDR1 and CDR2 (germline): GTSNPN, SVGIG (reference sequence). CDR3 sequence reads: CAWFRAGGPADMQYF. The CDR3 DNA reads TGTGCCTGGTTTCGGGCGGGAGGGCCAGCAGATATGCAGTACTTT.

With respect to this clonotype: The junction shows a germline mismatch at one end, possibly a read error. This chain links TRBV29-1 with TRBJ2-2, with D perhaps given as TRBD1 or TRBD2 (6 bases each). CDR3 length: 14 residues. The germline V gene has CDR1 SQVTM and CDR2 ANQGSEA. The CDR3 bases are TGCAGCGTTGTCCGGACAGCGAACGCCGGGGGGCTGTTTTTT. It translates to CSVVRTANAGGLFF.

The sample holds one count of this clonotype. Germline and junction disagree at one end, which may indicate a read error. This chain uses TRBV6-1 with TRBJ2-7; D assignment may be TRBD1 or TRBD2 (5 bases each). Per the germline V gene, CDR1 is MNHNS and CDR2 is SASEGT. This CDR3 comprises 13 residues. CDR3 loop: CASSVIGEREQYF. CDR3 DNA sequence: TGTGCCAGCAGTGTGATAGGGGAGCGCGAGCAATACTTC.

The chain carries TRBV5-1 and TRBJ1-6, with no clear D. The length of the CDR3 is 15 residues. The germline V and J ends were trimmed by 0 bases and 8 bases, with 12 bases remaining between them. Germline loops: CDR1 SGHRS, CDR2 YFSETQ. CDR3 coding DNA: TGCGCCAGCAGCTTGGCCTCATGGCTGCATTCACCCCTCCACTTT. Protein sequence: CASSLASWLHSPLHF. The variable domain in full, with the rest retrieved from reference TRBV5-1 and TRBJ1-6, is KAGVTQTPRYLIKTRGQQVTLSCSPISGHRSVSWYQQTPGQGLQFLFEYFSETQRNKGNFPGRFSGRQFSNSRSEMNVSTLELGDSALYLCASSLASWLHSPLHFGNGTRLTVT.

On this clonotype itself: The CDR3 does not end in the conserved phenylalanine or tryptophan, so this is likely a read error. This chain connects TRBV11-2 to TRBJ2-7; 9 nucleotides align to TRBD1. The CDR3 runs to 15 residues. Germline lookup yields CDR1 SGHAT and CDR2 FQNNGV. The CDR3 loop reads CATSQGTGRTYQQYL. The CDR3 DNA reads as TGTGCCACCAGCCAAGGGACAGGGAGAACCTACCAGCAGTACTTA.

Regarding this clonotype: Since a much larger clone is just one base distant, this may be a read error. The DNA for the CDR3 is TGCAGCGTTGCAGGGAGAAGCAATCAGCCCCAGCATTTT. Residues: CSVAGRSNQPQHF. The rearrangement links TRBV29-1 to TRBJ1-5; maybe TRBD1 (5 bases). The germline V gene has CDR1 SQVTM and CDR2 ANQGSEA. V was trimmed by 4 bases and J by 1 base, leaving 8 bases between them. This CDR3 region has 13 residues.

The rearrangement links TRBV5-1 to TRBJ2-1; the match to TRBD2 covers 11 bases. V dropped 4 bases and J dropped 9; count of bases not matched to a gene: 9. Germline V gene data show CDR1 as SGHRS and CDR2 as YFSETQ. The CDR3 consists of 15 residues. The chain's CDR3 is CASSNTSGSVGEQFF. Here the CDR3 DNA reads TGCGCCAGCAGCAATACTAGCGGGAGTGTCGGTGAGCAGTTCTTC. Together with reference TRBV5-1 and TRBJ2-1, the CDR3 gives the full variable domain: KAGVTQTPRYLIKTRGQQVTLSCSPISGHRSVSWYQQTPGQGLQFLFEYFSETQRNKGNFPGRFSGRQFSNSRSEMNVSTLELGDSALYLCASSNTSGSVGEQFFGPGTRLTVL.

This clonotype was seen only once. V gene TRBV6-5 combines with J gene TRBJ2-7; TRBD1 agrees at 8 bases. The CDR3 runs to 14 residues. V dropped 8 bases and J dropped 12; count of bases not matched to a gene: 18. Germline CDR1 MNHEY, CDR2 SVGAGI. The CDR3 reads CASPSWTGYNEWYF. CDR3 nucleotides: TGTGCCAGCCCCTCCTGGACAGGGTATAACGAGTGGTACTTC.

To note about this clonotype: The germline gene is not matched at one end of the junction; a read error may be the cause. The V call is TRBV10-2, the J call TRBJ1-2, with D perhaps TRBD1 (5 bases). Germline assignment: CDR1 WSHSY and CDR2 SAAADI. The length of the CDR3 is 21 residues. The CDR3 region has the DNA TGTGCCAGCAGTGAGGGCTTAGTATCGAGGGGTAGCCGAAGATTGGGTTATGGCTACACCTTC. Its translation is CASSEGLVSRGSRRLGYGYTF.

This clonotype was found once. Mismatch with germline at one junction end may stem from a read error. The rearrangement links TRBV5-5 to TRBJ2-7; no reliable D call. The CDR3 totals 13 residues. CDR1 SGHKS and CDR2 YYEKEE come from the germline V gene (reference sequence). The DNA for the CDR3 is TGTGCCAGAAGCTATAGGATAGGGAACAAGCAGTACTTC. Its translation is CARSYRIGNKQYF.

Comment on this clonotype: It is likely a read error, because the conserved phenylalanine at the end of the CDR3 is missing. The gene calls are TRBV6-5 and TRBJ2-6, with a tentative D call TRBD1 (5 bases). CDR3 length: 15 residues. Germline loops: CDR1 MNHEY, CDR2 SVGAGI. The CDR3 is CANSYFLSGAYVLTL. CDR3 coding DNA: TGTGCCAACAGTTATTTCCTCTCTGGGGCCTACGTCCTGACTCTC.

As to this clonotype: The final CDR3 position lacks the conserved phenylalanine or tryptophan, pointing to a likely read error. This chain links TRBV6-5 with TRBJ1-5, with D possibly being TRBD1 (5 bases). This CDR3 comprises 14 residues. CDR1 MNHEY and CDR2 SVGAGI come from the germline V gene. V shed 6 bases and J shed 2 bases, with 11 bases lying between them. The DNA of the CDR3 is TGTGCCAGCAGGGGGGTGGGTCGCAATCAGCCCCAGCATTAT. It translates to CASRGVGRNQPQHY.

Turning to this clonotype: The CDR3 carries no conserved terminal phenylalanine or tryptophan, so it likely arises from a read error. The chain employs TRBV5-1 and TRBJ2-3; no firm D call. The germline V gene has CDR1 SGHRS and CDR2 YFSETQ. Trimming pared 0 bases from V and 1 base from J, leaving 6 bases between. The CDR3 length is 14 residues. This CDR3 is CASSLDLGTDTQYS. DNA for the CDR3: TGCGCCAGCAGCTTGGACCTGGGCACAGATACGCAGTATTCT.

This clonotype showed up many times. V is TRBV24-1 and J is TRBJ1-6; D remains ambiguous. Trimming shortened V by 5 bases and J by 8 bases, and 9 bases separated the two germline ends. Germline CDR1 is KGHDR and CDR2 is SFDVKD. CDR3 length: 13 residues. CDR3 nucleotides: TGTGCCACCAGTGCGGCTTCCTATTCACCCCTCCACTTT. This codes for CATSAASYSPLHF.

In regard to this clonotype: One junction end does not reproduce the germline sequence, and a read error may be involved. The chain couples TRBV12-3 or TRBV12-4 to TRBJ1-5; D uncertain. The length of the CDR3 is 15 residues. The CDR3 loop is CANSFGRGSDQPQHF. The CDR3 DNA reads TGTGCCAACAGTTTTGGGCGAGGAAGCGATCAGCCCCAGCATTTT.

Remarks on this clonotype: One base away lies a much larger clone, so this may be a sequencing read error. CDR3 sequence (DNA): TGCAGCGTTACAGATAGCAGCTATGGCTACATCTTC. This codes for CSVTDSSYGYIF. V usage is TRBV29-1 and J usage is TRBJ1-2; D not resolved. Germline CDR1 and CDR2: SQVTM and ANQGSEA. This CDR3 contains 12 residues.

In regard to this clonotype: Germline is not matched at one junction end, which may reflect a read error. The chain combines TRBV11-2 with TRBJ2-2, with a weak D call TRBD2 (6 bases). This CDR3 is built from 15 residues. Germline CDR1 and CDR2: SGHAT and FQNNGV. The CDR3 loop is CASSFAGPSTGGLFF. CDR3 in DNA: TGTGCCAGCAGCTTTGCGGGACCGAGCACTGGGGGGCTGTTTTTT.